These 12 T cell receptor beta chains originate from one sample sequenced in a study of blood T cell repertoires in COVID-19. Assay: immunoSEQ multiplex PCR; the TCRdb copy retains only in-frame clones and omits some. The sample carries around 200,000 clones, 70% to 90% recorded once. Sequencing input: PBMCs or T cells enriched from blood (not recorded which). These receptors originate from a woman aged 40-49 years with acute COVID-19.

The genes are TRBV4-3 and TRBJ2-1; 9 bases fit TRBD1. The CDR3 extends over 16 amino acids. Trimming cost V 1 base and J 3 bases; bases outside gene matches: 4. CDR1 is LGHNA, CDR2 YSLEER, per germline. CDR3 coding DNA: TGCGCCAGCAGCCAAGGACCGACAGGGGGCTACAATGAGCAGTTCTTC. This translates into CASSQGPTGGYNEQFF.

The V gene is TRBV5-1, the J gene TRBJ1-6, with TRBD1 identical over 9 bases. V lost 3 bases, J lost 5 bases, and 0 bases stayed unmatched. Germline V gene lookup returns CDR1 SGHRS and CDR2 YFSETQ. The CDR3 is 14 residues long. CDR3 protein: CASSWTGDNSPLHF. CDR3 nucleotides: TGCGCCAGCAGCTGGACAGGGGATAATTCACCCCTCCACTTT.

As regards this clone: One junction end disagrees with the germline gene, perhaps due to a read error. V and J are TRBV4-1 and TRBJ2-3; D uncertain. Germline values: CDR1 MGHRA, CDR2 YSYEKL. The CDR3 has 13 residues. The CDR3 region has the DNA TGCGCCAGCAGCCAAGTAAGCAAAGATACGCAGTATTTT. As protein: CASSQVSKDTQYF.

The chain links TRBV6-5 to TRBJ2-3, with 7 bases that match TRBD1. The CDR3 length is 15 residues. CDR1 is MNHEY and CDR2 is SVGAGI in the germline V gene. V lost 6 bases, J lost 7 bases, and 13 bases stayed unmatched. The CDR3 DNA reads as TGTGCCAGCAGCGAGGGGCGGCAGGGGGTATATACGCAGTATTTT. This codes for CASSEGRQGVYTQYF.

In this sample, this clone turned up a few times. The chain joins TRBV2 to TRBJ2-2; 7 bases line up with TRBD2. Trimming took 3 bases from V and 6 from J; bases not matched to a gene: 7. CDR1 SNHLY and CDR2 FYNNEI come from the germline V gene. The CDR3 runs to 15 residues. As DNA, the CDR3 is TGTGCCAGCAGTGACAAGCGGGGACCCCCCGGGGAGCTGTTTTTT. Translating it yields CASSDKRGPPGELFF.

The chain recombines TRBV10-3 with TRBJ2-7; TRBD2 matches at 7 bases. Trimming at V came to 3 bases and at J to 2 bases, leaving 10 bases not matched to a gene. This CDR3 region has 16 residues. Germline V lookup: CDR1 ENHRY, CDR2 SYGVKD. CDR3 sequence (DNA): TGTGCCATCAGTGAAGGGCTTGGGGGGGATCCCTACGAGCAGTACTTC. Amino acid sequence: CAISEGLGGDPYEQYF.

This chain links TRBV2 with TRBJ1-2, with 9 positions matching TRBD1. The CDR3 has 12 residues. The trim removed 6 bases at V and 8 bases at J, leaving 4 bases unmatched. In germline, CDR1 is SNHLY, CDR2 FYNNEI. The CDR3 region has the DNA TGTGCCAGCAGGAGACAGGGGGAGGGCTACACCTTC. This sequence encodes CASRRQGEGYTF.

This chain links TRBV18 with TRBJ1-4; the match to TRBD1 covers 7 bases. V gave up 4 bases and J gave up 6 bases; unmatched junction bases: 5. The length of the CDR3 is 14 residues. Germline lookup yields CDR1 KGHSH and CDR2 LQKENI. Here the CDR3 reads CASSQTGSDEKLFF. Written as DNA, the CDR3 is TGTGCCAGCTCACAGACAGGGTCTGATGAAAAACTGTTTTTT.

This chain uses TRBV18 with TRBJ2-1; 11 bases agree with TRBD2. The germline gives CDR1 KGHSH, CDR2 LQKENI. The junction had 3 bases not matched to a gene; V was cut back by 5 bases and J by 0 bases. CDR3 length equals 16 residues. The CDR3 here is CASSTSGGSSYNEQFF. CDR3 DNA sequence: TGTGCCAGCTCAACTAGCGGGGGCAGCTCCTACAATGAGCAGTTCTTC.

This sequence joins TRBV7-2 and TRBJ2-1, with D possibly TRBD1 on 5 matching bases. Germline V CDR1 and CDR2: SGHTA, FQGNSA. V was pared by 1 base and J by 9 bases, with 13 bases between. CDR3 length equals 14 residues. In DNA form, the CDR3 reads TGTGCCAGCAGCTTAGGAAACGCAGGGTCTGAGCAGTTCTTC. Translating it yields CASSLGNAGSEQFF.

Comment on this clone: With a much larger clone just one base away, this may be a read error. The chain is built from TRBV27 and TRBJ1-1; D uncertain. The V end was cut by 3 bases, the J end by 5 bases, with 4 bases between. CDR3 length: 11 residues. CDR1 MNHEY and CDR2 SMNVEV come from the germline V gene (reference sequence). This CDR3 is CASSFGTEAFF. CDR3 coding DNA: TGTGCCAGCAGTTTCGGGACTGAAGCTTTCTTT.

V and J are TRBV6-5 and TRBJ2-1, with TRBD2 as a possible D gene (5 bases). Deletions cut 11 bases from V and 8 bases from J, with 19 bases between. The CDR3 length is 13 residues. CDR1 and CDR2 from the germline V gene are MNHEY and SVGAGI. CDR3 coding DNA: TGTGCCGGGCAATCGGGGTTAGGCGATGAGCAGTTCTTC. It is translated as CAGQSGLGDEQFF.